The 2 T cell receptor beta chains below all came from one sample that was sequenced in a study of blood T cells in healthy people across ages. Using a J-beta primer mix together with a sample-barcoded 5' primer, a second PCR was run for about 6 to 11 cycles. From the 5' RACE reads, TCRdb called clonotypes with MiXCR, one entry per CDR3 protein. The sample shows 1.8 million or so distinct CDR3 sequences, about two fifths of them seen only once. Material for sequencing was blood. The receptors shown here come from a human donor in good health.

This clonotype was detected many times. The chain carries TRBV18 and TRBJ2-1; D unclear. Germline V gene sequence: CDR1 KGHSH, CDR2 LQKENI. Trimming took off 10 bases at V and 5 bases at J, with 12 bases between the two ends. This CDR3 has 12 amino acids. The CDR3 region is CAIPDLNNEQFF. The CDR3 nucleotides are TGTGCCATCCCCGACTTGAACAATGAGCAGTTCTTC.

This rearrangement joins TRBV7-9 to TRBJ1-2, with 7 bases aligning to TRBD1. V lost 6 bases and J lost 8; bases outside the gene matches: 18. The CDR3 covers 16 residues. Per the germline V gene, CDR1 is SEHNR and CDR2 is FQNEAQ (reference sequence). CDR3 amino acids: CASRSEDRTGREGYTF. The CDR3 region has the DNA TGTGCCAGCAGGTCCGAGGACAGGACGGGCAGAGAGGGCTACACCTTC.